This T cell receptor beta chain was recovered during a study of blood T cell repertoires in COVID-19. For the study at large: The United States, Italy and Spain were the sources of the acute and convalescent COVID-19 samples. From T cells, B-cell-depleted T cells, or PBMCs came the material, which was cDNA or gDNA.

Per the original data handling: Counts of nucleated cells, estimated from reference gene primer amplification, were obtained. Sequencing used immunoSEQ multiplex PCR; TCRdb keeps in-frame clones, though not all of them. Clone size and V and J calls were adopted from that table, with D and trimming inferred from the DNA. Among around 200,000 clones listed, more than 75% were seen once. CDR3 length: 14 amino acids. CDR1 and CDR2 from the germline V gene are ENHRY and SYGVKD. Trimming removed 4 bases from V and 6 bases from J, with 15 bases in between. The specimen sequenced was peripheral blood. This receptor was obtained from a woman aged 18-29 years who had recovered from COVID-19. The chain couples TRBV10-3 to TRBJ1-1, with TRBD1 as a possible D gene (6 bases). CDR3 sequence (DNA): TGTGCCATCAGTGGGGACACCGGAGTGGCTGAAGCTTTCTTT. It yields the protein CAISGDTGVAEAFF.